Below are 8 T cell receptor beta chains sequenced from a single sample in a study of long-term antiretroviral therapy in people with HIV (dated by TCRdb to between 2021 and 2023). The immunoSEQ hsTCRB v3.0 assay was used at survey level resolution to sequence the TRB variable region. What TCRdb holds here is the immuneACCESS table cut down to in-frame rearrangements. Part of the clones is not present; checked against another copy, under half of the missing clones reflect an unresolved V gene, and the others are unexplained. A total of about 17,000 clones appear in this sample, approximately 93% of them only once. Over 10% of the sample rests with the top ten. Specimen: unsorted PBMCs, collected 0.6 years after starting antiretroviral therapy. The receptors originated from a woman in her thirties or forties with HIV.

The chain couples TRBV5-1 to TRBJ2-3; 9 nucleotides match TRBD2. With V trimmed by 0 bases and J by 4 bases, 9 bases remained unmatched. Germline CDR1 and CDR2: SGHRS and YFSETQ. The CDR3 is 17 residues long. This CDR3 is CASSLATSGGPSDTQYF. The DNA of the CDR3 is TGCGCCAGCAGCTTGGCCACCAGCGGGGGGCCGTCAGATACGCAGTATTTT.

This clone has just one count. V usage is TRBV5-6 and J usage is TRBJ1-3; TRBD1 might be the D (5 bases). Germline V gene sequence: CDR1 SGHDT, CDR2 YYEEEE. V lost 8 bases and J 1 base, leaving 7 bases between the germline ends. This CDR3 region has 12 residues. CDR3 sequence: CASSGSGNTIYF. DNA for the CDR3: TGTGCCAGTTCAGGGTCTGGAAACACCATATATTTT.

The rearrangement uses TRBV14 and TRBJ1-1; TRBD1 matches 8 bases. Germline V lookup: CDR1 SGHDN, CDR2 FVKESK. CDR3 length equals 17 residues. V was clipped by 2 bases and J by 3 bases; unmatched bases: 11. The CDR3 bases are TGTGCCAGCAGCCAACTTTTGGGGCAGGGGGCCCACACTGAAGCTTTCTTT. This codes for CASSQLLGQGAHTEAFF.

The rearrangement joins TRBV5-8 to TRBJ2-3; TRBD1 aligns across 8 bases. Germline assignment: CDR1 SGHTS and CDR2 YDEGEE. CDR3 size: 15 residues. V lost 4 bases to trimming and J lost 4 bases; unmatched junction nucleotides: 8. In nucleotides, the CDR3 is TGTGCCAGCAGCCTGCGGACAGGGAGCGCAGATACGCAGTATTTT. This gives the protein CASSLRTGSADTQYF.

The chain has TRBV10-3 and TRBJ2-3; 9 bases fit TRBD2. Per germline, CDR1 ENHRY and CDR2 SYGVKD. The CDR3 spans 17 residues. J was trimmed by 4 bases and V by 0 bases; bases with no gene match: 8. DNA for the CDR3: TGTGCCATCAGTGAGTCGAATGCGGGGGGGCAGGCAGATACGCAGTATTTT. Its translation: CAISESNAGGQADTQYF.

The J gene is TRBJ1-1, the V gene TRBV5-1; TRBD1 is a possible D gene (6 bases). Germline V gene data show CDR1 as SGHRS and CDR2 as YFSETQ. The CDR3 runs to 18 residues. Trimming removed 1 base from V and 4 bases from J, with 23 bases in between. The CDR3 DNA reads as TGCGCCAGCAGCTTGTCTTACAGGGCGGGTGGAAGTGGCACTGAAGCTTTCTTT. Translation gives CASSLSYRAGGSGTEAFF.

The rearrangement links TRBV27 to TRBJ1-5; TRBD1 matches 7 bases. The length of the CDR3 is 17 residues. Germline assignment: CDR1 MNHEY and CDR2 SMNVEV (reference sequence). Trimming cost V 6 bases and J 4 bases; bases outside gene matches: 15. CDR3 loop: CASSAQGGASLNQPQHF. The CDR3 bases are TGTGCCAGCAGCGCCCAGGGGGGGGCCTCCCTTAATCAGCCCCAGCATTTT.

The count of this clone is one. V and J are TRBV11-2 and TRBJ1-2; weak D call: TRBD1 (5 bases). V lost 0 bases and J lost 4, with 15 bases in between. Germline-derived CDR1 and CDR2 are SGHAT and FQNNGV. The CDR3 loop spans 16 amino acids. The DNA for the CDR3 is TGTGCCAGCAGCTTAGAGGAGAGGGGACTGTCCTATGGCTACACCTTC. Translation gives CASSLEERGLSYGYTF.